The present T cell receptor beta chain was sequenced within a study of cytotoxic CD8 clonotypes in ibrutinib-treated CLL. Study overall: Patients: more than nine relapsed/refractory, approximately 15 treatment-naive, 17 to 18 IGHV unmutated.

The assay was immunoSEQ multiplex PCR, and TCRdb's table has in-frame clones only and misses some. This repertoire shows approximately 48,000 clones, approximately 50% found once; its top ten account for approximately 32%. This clone was observed once. Its target is unknown. CDR3 length: 16 residues. The V segment lost 3 bases and the J segment 5 bases; nucleotides outside the gene matches: 8. Germline lookup yields CDR1 SGHVS and CDR2 FNYEAQ. Points from the study as a whole: Rare overall, public clonotypes shrank or held steady under therapy.

Sequencing used PBMCs, obtained after 12 months of ibrutinib treatment. The V and J genes are TRBV7-6 and TRBJ2-1; 9 nucleotides agree with TRBD2. The sequence came from a human donor with chronic lymphocytic leukemia. CDR3 DNA sequence: TGTGCCAGCAGCTTCGACGTAGCGGGAGAGAACAATGAGCAGTTCTTC. Its protein is CASSFDVAGENNEQFF.